What follows are 20 T cell receptor beta chains derived from one specimen sequenced in a study of immune heterogeneity within non-small cell lung tumors. Multiplex PCR with 32 V and 13 J primers amplified TCR beta CDR3. From the multiplex PCR reads, TCRdb called clonotypes with MiXCR, one entry per CDR3 protein. This table holds fewer than 5,500 distinct CDR3 sequences, roughly 24% found once. Samples each supplied 500 to 650 ng of bulk tumor genomic DNA as template. Several biopsies were collected from each primary tumor during surgery. They were spaced as far apart as possible within the tumor mass. Patients with untreated, newly diagnosed non-small cell lung cancer underwent curative surgery. The specimen was lung tumor tissue. Receptors were obtained from a man in his 60s with non-small cell lung cancer.

The V call is TRBV7-9, the J call TRBJ2-1, with D possibly TRBD2 on 6 matching bases. The germline V and J ends were trimmed by 3 bases and 8 bases, with 14 bases remaining between them. CDR3 size: 14 residues. Germline CDR1 and CDR2: SEHNR and FQNEAQ (reference sequence). The CDR3 reads CASSLGLIADEQFF. Written as DNA, the CDR3 is TGTGCCAGCAGCTTGGGGCTAATAGCGGATGAGCAGTTCTTC.

Concerning this clonotype: This may be a read error, as it is one base from a much larger clone. V usage is TRBV10-3 and J usage is TRBJ1-1, with a possible D match to TRBD1 (6 bases). Looked up from germline, CDR1 is ENHRY and CDR2 is SYGVKD. The CDR3 length is 13 residues. The CDR3 reads CVISESGATEAFF. DNA of the CDR3: TGTGTCATCAGTGAGTCGGGGGCCACTGAAGCTTTCTTT.

This clonotype qualifies as large. The CDR3 loop is CASSLGGGLYEQYF. As DNA, the CDR3 is TGTGCCAGCAGCTTAGGTGGGGGGCTCTACGAGCAGTACTTC. The chain combines TRBV7-2 with TRBJ2-7; D could derive from TRBD1 or TRBD2 (6 bases each). CDR1 and CDR2 from the germline V gene are SGHTA and FQGNSA. The germline V and J ends were trimmed by 1 base and 3 bases, with 10 bases remaining between them. The CDR3 is made up of 14 amino acids.

Relative to its sample, this clonotype is medium-sized. The gene calls are TRBV5-1 and TRBJ1-6, with TRBD1 identical over 9 bases. From germline, CDR1 is SGHRS and CDR2 YFSETQ. CDR3 length equals 14 residues. Trimming at V came to 0 bases and at J to 10 bases, leaving 2 bases not matched to a gene. CDR3 in amino acids: CASSLGDRVSPLHF. The DNA of the CDR3 is TGCGCCAGCAGCTTGGGGGACAGGGTCTCACCCCTCCACTTT.

The J gene is TRBJ1-3, the V gene TRBV20-1; 11 nucleotides agree with TRBD1. Unmatched junction bases numbered 11, after V lost 3 bases and J lost 7 bases. The CDR3 extends over 16 amino acids. Germline-derived CDR1 and CDR2 are DFQATT and SNEGSKA (reference sequence). The CDR3 here is CSASQARDRGSNTIYF. In DNA form, the CDR3 reads TGCAGTGCTAGCCAAGCCCGGGACAGGGGGTCGAACACCATATATTTT.

About this clonotype: The germline gene is not matched at one end of the junction; a read error may be the cause. The chain couples TRBV19 to TRBJ2-3; TRBD2 matches at 8 bases. Germline V lookup: CDR1 LNHDA, CDR2 SQIVND (reference sequence). The CDR3 runs 16 residues. As DNA, the CDR3 is TGTGTCAGTAGTCCACTAGCGGTCGACAGCACAGATACGCAGTATTTT. The encoded protein is CVSSPLAVDSTDTQYF.

This chain uses TRBV6-1 with TRBJ2-7; a weak D match, TRBD2 (6 bases). The CDR3 totals 14 residues. V was shortened by 4 bases and J by 3 bases, with 13 bases between the two germline ends. Germline V CDR1 and CDR2: MNHNS, SASEGT. The CDR3 loop is CASSARDSLYEQYF. The DNA of the CDR3 is TGTGCCAGCAGTGCCCGGGACTCCCTCTACGAGCAGTACTTC.

This chain links TRBV28 with TRBJ1-2; D is perhaps TRBD1 (5 bases). The germline CDR1 and CDR2 sequences are MDHEN and SYDVKM. V was cut by 11 bases and J by 0 bases, with 13 bases left in between. CDR3 size: 13 residues. The CDR3 region is CASKGTSNYGYTF. The CDR3 DNA reads TGTGCCTCCAAAGGGACTTCTAACTATGGCTACACCTTC.

To note about this clonotype: One end of the junction varies from germline; a read error may be responsible. J is TRBJ2-7 and V is TRBV6-2 or TRBV6-3; 12 nucleotides line up with TRBD2. Germline loops: CDR1 MNHEY, CDR2 SVGEGT. The CDR3 spans 16 residues. The CDR3 DNA is TGTGCCAGCAGTGATACCTCTAGCGGGAGGGTCTACGAGAAGTACTTC. Amino acid sequence: CASSDTSSGRVYEKYF.

Relative to its sample, this clonotype is large. This chain connects TRBV30 to TRBJ1-4; the D gene is possibly TRBD1 (6 bases). The CDR3 has 13 residues. Germline CDR1 GTSNPN, CDR2 SVGIG (reference sequence). V dropped 7 bases and J dropped 0 bases, with 9 bases sitting between them. The CDR3 coding sequence is TGTGCCTACAACAGGGCAACTAATGAAAAACTGTTTTTT. Protein sequence: CAYNRATNEKLFF.

The CDR3 DNA is TGCAGTGCTAGGAAGGAAAGGAATTCACCCCTCCACTTT. It encodes CSARKERNSPLHF. The rearrangement links TRBV20-1 to TRBJ1-6; D gene ambiguous. V was pared by 3 bases and J by 7 bases, with 10 bases between. The CDR3 spans 13 residues. Looked up from germline, CDR1 is DFQATT and CDR2 is SNEGSKA (reference sequence).

This clonotype appeared a few times. The V and J genes are TRBV7-6 and TRBJ2-3; 8 positions match TRBD2. The trim removed 0 bases at V and 10 bases at J, leaving 6 bases unmatched. This CDR3 has 14 amino acids. Germline V gene data show CDR1 as SGHVS and CDR2 as FNYEAQ. This chain's CDR3 is CASSLAAGGSSQYF. For the CDR3, the DNA is TGTGCCAGCAGCTTAGCGGCGGGAGGTTCCTCGCAGTATTTT.

This sequence joins TRBV9 and TRBJ1-6; TRBD1 is a possible D gene (5 bases). In germline, CDR1 is SGDLS, CDR2 YYNGEE. V was shortened by 3 bases and J by 8 bases, with 12 bases between the two germline ends. The CDR3 sequence is 14 residues long. This CDR3 reads CASSADTNDSPLHF. The CDR3 nucleotides read TGTGCCAGCAGCGCGGACACCAACGATTCACCCCTCCACTTT. Filled out from reference TRBV9 and TRBJ1-6, the complete variable domain reads DSGVTQTPKHLITATGQRVTLRCSPRSGDLSVYWYQQSLDQGLQFLIQYYNGEERAKGNILERFSAQQFPDLHSELNLSSLELGDSALYFCASSADTNDSPLHFGNGTRLTVT.

This clonotype is a singleton in its sample. This may come from a read error, since a much larger clone is one base off. The chain is built from TRBV6-5 and TRBJ2-7; the match to TRBD2 covers 11 bases. There are 16 residues in the CDR3. The germline V gene encodes CDR1 MNHEY and CDR2 SVGAGI. For the CDR3, the DNA is TGTGCCAGCAGTCCCTCGGGACTAGCGGACTGGTACGAGCACTACTTC. Its translation: CASSPSGLADWYEHYF.

This clonotype counts as medium-sized (0.01 to 0.1%). The chain combines TRBV30 with TRBJ2-7; 9 bases agree with TRBD2. Germline V lookup: CDR1 GTSNPN, CDR2 SVGIG (reference sequence). The CDR3 loop spans 14 amino acids. The V segment lost 0 bases and the J segment 7 bases; nucleotides outside the gene matches: 7. The CDR3 spells CAWSVGLAGREQYF. CDR3 DNA sequence: TGTGCCTGGAGTGTTGGTCTAGCGGGACGGGAGCAGTACTTC.

The chain recombines TRBV15 with TRBJ1-1, with D tentatively TRBD1 (6 bases). This CDR3 comprises 16 residues. The germline V gene has CDR1 LNHNV and CDR2 YYDKDF (reference sequence). The V gene lost 5 bases and the J gene lost 3 bases, with 19 bases spanning the gap. Here the CDR3 reads CATSGAHGPGDTEAFF. The CDR3 DNA reads as TGTGCCACCAGCGGAGCACATGGGCCAGGGGACACTGAAGCTTTCTTT.

A word on this clonotype: A much larger clone is a single base away; this may be a read error. This rearrangement joins TRBV20-1 to TRBJ1-6; D may be TRBD1 (5 bases). Germline-derived CDR1 and CDR2 are DFQATT and SNEGSKA (reference sequence). This CDR3 has 15 residues. CDR3 region: CSPRDPGAIGSPLHF. CDR3 bases: TGCAGTCCTAGAGATCCCGGGGCCATAGGTTCACCCCTCCACTTT.

The chain is built from TRBV7-9 and TRBJ1-1, with D perhaps matching TRBD1 (5 bases). V was trimmed by 5 bases and J by 1 base, leaving 8 bases between them. The CDR3 loop spans 13 amino acids. The germline CDR1 and CDR2 sequences are SEHNR and FQNEAQ (reference sequence). CDR3 DNA: TGTGCCAGCAGCGTCACAGGGAACACTGAAGCTTTCTTT. It codes for CASSVTGNTEAFF. Looking up the rest from reference TRBV7-9 and TRBJ1-1 gives the full variable domain: DTGVSQNPRHKITKRGQNVTFRCDPISEHNRLYWYRQTLGQGPEFLTYFQNEAQLEKSRLLSDRFSAERPKGSFSTLEIQRTEQGDSAMYLCASSVTGNTEAFFGQGTRLTVV.

With respect to this clonotype: A much larger clone sits a single nucleotide away, making a read error possible. V is TRBV28 and J is TRBJ1-3; tentatively, D is TRBD1 (5 bases). The CDR3 totals 16 residues. The ends were cut back, 7 bases at V and 0 bases at J, with 16 bases in the middle. CDR1 is MDHEN and CDR2 is SYDVKM in the germline V gene. CDR3 loop: CASTQFGGASGNTIYF. As DNA, the CDR3 is TGTGCCAGCACCCAGTTTGGGGGAGCCTCTGGAAACACCATATATTTT.

J is TRBJ2-6 and V is TRBV27; no firm D call. V was clipped by 4 bases and J by 2 bases, with 3 bases between them. This CDR3 region has 13 residues. Germline V lookup: CDR1 MNHEY, CDR2 SMNVEV (reference sequence). CDR3 amino acids: CASSSTGANVLTF. CDR3 sequence (DNA): TGTGCCAGCAGTTCGACTGGGGCCAACGTCCTGACTTTC.